The T cell receptor (beta chain) described here comes from a study of T cells in Graves' hyperthyroidism and ophthalmopathy. TCR beta CDR3 region amplification was performed from RNA transcripts. The HTBI primer set was used in a first-round RT-PCR of the TCR CDR3. TCRdb fed the multiplex PCR reads into MiXCR, producing one record per CDR3 protein. Among about 480,000 distinct CDR3 sequences, around a quarter were seen once, and the ten largest hold approximately 10%. This clonotype was seen repeatedly, ten times or more. Material: blood. The receptor was derived from a woman aged 30 to 39 with Graves' ophthalmopathy.

CDR3 coding DNA: TGCAGCGCCCAGGGACAGGGAGAGACTGAAGCTTTCTTT. It yields the protein CSAQGQGETEAFF. This chain uses TRBV29-1 with TRBJ1-1, with 9 bases lining up with TRBD1. CDR3 length equals 13 residues. V lost 7 bases, J lost 5 bases, and 8 bases stayed unmatched. Germline CDR1 is SQVTM and CDR2 is ANQGSEA.